Included here is one T cell receptor beta chain sequence, with context. Sequenced by immunoSEQ multiplex PCR; TCRdb stores in-frame clones only, minus some. In the table there are hundreds of thousands of clones, roughly 90% of which are singletons. V was pared by 6 bases and J by 6 bases, with 8 bases of the junction left unmatched. The CDR3 covers 13 residues. Germline V gene lookup returns CDR1 SQVTM and CDR2 ANQGSEA. These data belong to a study of control samples from healthy donors and cancer patients. The sequenced sample was PBMCs. The chain couples TRBV29-1 to TRBJ1-5; 7 positions agree with TRBD1. This sequence was found in a man aged 35 to 55 with head and neck cancer. CDR3 DNA: TGCAGCGTCGCAGGGGGGGGCGGTCAGCCCCAGCATTTT. Translating it yields CSVAGGGGQPQHF.